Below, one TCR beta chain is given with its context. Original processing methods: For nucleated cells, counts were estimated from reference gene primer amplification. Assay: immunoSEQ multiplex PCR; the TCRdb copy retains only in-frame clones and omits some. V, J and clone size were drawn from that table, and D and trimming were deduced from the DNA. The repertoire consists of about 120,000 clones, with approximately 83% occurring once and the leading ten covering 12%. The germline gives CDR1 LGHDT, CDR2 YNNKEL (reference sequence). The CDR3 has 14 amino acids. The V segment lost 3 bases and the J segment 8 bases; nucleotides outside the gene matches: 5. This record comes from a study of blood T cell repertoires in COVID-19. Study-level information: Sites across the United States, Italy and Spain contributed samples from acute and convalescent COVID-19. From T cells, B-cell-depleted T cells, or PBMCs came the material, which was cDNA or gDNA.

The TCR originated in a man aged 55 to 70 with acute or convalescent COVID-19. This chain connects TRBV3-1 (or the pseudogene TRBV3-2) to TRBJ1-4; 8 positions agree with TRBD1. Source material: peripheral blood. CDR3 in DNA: TGTGCCAGCAGCCACAGGGGGCAGTTAGAAAAACTGTTTTTT. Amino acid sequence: CASSHRGQLEKLFF.